This entry lists 17 T cell receptor beta chains sequenced from one sample in a study of OX40 agonist ivuxolimab in advanced cancers. The library was generated by the immunoSEQ multiplex PCR assay. TCRdb's version of the immuneACCESS table is confined to in-frame rearrangements and falls short of the full clone set. An unresolved V gene accounts for under half of the shortfall where checked; the remainder is of unknown origin. Counted in this sample were approximately 28,000 clones; just over 90% of them appeared once. The top ten constitute roughly a tenth of the sample. Specimen: CD4+ or CD8+ T cells sorted from blood, collected in a trial of the OX40 agonist ivuxolimab. These receptors all come from an adult with an advanced solid tumor such as melanoma, head and neck, liver or kidney cancer.

The table lists this clone with a count of one. This chain links TRBV5-4 with TRBJ1-1, with D uncertain. Germline assignment: CDR1 SGHNT and CDR2 YYREEE (reference sequence). V was cut by 4 bases and J by 0 bases, with 10 bases left in between. This CDR3 spans 14 amino acids. The DNA for the CDR3 is TGTGCCAGCAGCCCCCGGGCGGTGAACACTGAAGCTTTCTTT. It is translated as CASSPRAVNTEAFF.

This clone was recorded once. V is TRBV6-4 and J is TRBJ2-1; 8 nucleotides align to TRBD1. Looked up from germline, CDR1 is MRHNA and CDR2 is SNTAGT. The CDR3 runs to 13 residues. V shed 1 base, J shed 7 bases, and the junction held 0 bases outside the gene matches. CDR3 DNA: TGTGCCAGCAGTGACTGGACAGGGAATGAGCAGTTCTTC. Translated, it gives CASSDWTGNEQFF.

The J gene is TRBJ2-3, the V gene TRBV27; no definite D call. V was pared by 2 bases and J by 4 bases, with 4 bases between. Germline assignment: CDR1 MNHEY and CDR2 SMNVEV (reference sequence). The CDR3 has 12 amino acids. CDR3 amino acids: CASSLTSDTQYF. The DNA for the CDR3 is TGTGCCAGCAGTTTAACTTCAGATACGCAGTATTTT.

This clone has only a few counts. The chain combines TRBV19 with TRBJ2-3, with TRBD2 as a possible D gene (6 bases). V was cut by 9 bases and J by 4 bases, with 14 bases left in between. The CDR3 has 13 amino acids. Germline CDR1 and CDR2: LNHDA and SQIVND (reference sequence). Here the CDR3 reads CASRLGGADTQYF. The DNA for the CDR3 is TGTGCCAGCAGACTAGGAGGGGCAGATACGCAGTATTTT. The variable domain in full, completed from reference TRBV19 and TRBJ2-3, reads DGGITQSPKYLFRKEGQNVTLSCEQNLNHDAMYWYRQDPGQGLRLIYYSQIVNDFQKGDIAEGYSVSREKKESFPLTVTSAQKNPTAFYLCASRLGGADTQYFGPGTRLTVL.

The chain joins TRBV19 to TRBJ2-7; TRBD1 matches 9 bases. Looked up from germline, CDR1 is LNHDA and CDR2 is SQIVND (reference sequence). Trimming at V came to 7 bases and at J to 4 bases, leaving 8 bases not matched to a gene. The CDR3 sequence is 14 residues long. The CDR3 reads CASTSGTGTYEQYF. CDR3 DNA: TGTGCCAGTACCTCCGGGACAGGGACGTACGAGCAGTACTTC.

This chain connects TRBV4-3 to TRBJ2-2; TRBD2 aligns across 8 bases. The CDR3 consists of 16 residues. Unmatched junction bases numbered 3, after V lost 0 bases and J lost 3 bases. Germline CDR1 and CDR2: LGHNA and YSLEER. The CDR3 loop is CASSQDPAGDTGELFF. The CDR3 DNA is TGCGCCAGCAGCCAAGATCCAGCGGGAGACACCGGGGAGCTGTTTTTT.

The sample holds one count of this clone. The chain carries TRBV11-3 and TRBJ2-7; D not certain. The V end lost 5 bases, the J end lost 2 bases, and 16 bases lay between the germline ends. The germline V gene encodes CDR1 SGHNT and CDR2 YENEEA. CDR3 length: 15 residues. CDR3: CASSPLVKGPYEQYF. The CDR3 nucleotides are TGTGCCAGCAGCCCCCTCGTTAAGGGCCCCTACGAGCAGTACTTC.

For the CDR3, the DNA is TGTGCCAGCAGCCTCACAGGGGTTCCCTACAATGAGCAGTTCTTC. It encodes CASSLTGVPYNEQFF. This rearrangement joins TRBV27 to TRBJ2-1, with 7 positions matching TRBD1. In germline, CDR1 is MNHEY, CDR2 SMNVEV (reference sequence). With 6 bases clipped from V and 2 bases from J, the junction kept 7 bases outside the gene matches. The CDR3 has 15 amino acids.

The CDR3 is CASSYPGVETQYF. In DNA, the CDR3 is TGTGCCAGCAGTTACCCCGGGGTAGAGACCCAGTACTTC. J is TRBJ2-5 and V is TRBV6-5; maybe TRBD2 (5 bases). Trimming removed 2 bases from V and 4 bases from J, with 8 bases in between. The germline V gene has CDR1 MNHEY and CDR2 SVGAGI. The CDR3 contains 13 residues.

The chain employs TRBV7-9 and TRBJ1-1; possible D gene TRBD1, 5 bases. V shed 1 base and J shed 4 bases, with 13 bases lying between them. Germline V gene sequence: CDR1 SEHNR, CDR2 FQNEAQ (reference sequence). The CDR3 loop spans 15 amino acids. CDR3 DNA: TGTGCCAGCAGCTTAGGATCTCGGGGGAGCACTGAAGCTTTCTTT. It codes for CASSLGSRGSTEAFF.

On this clone itself: One end of the junction fails to match germline, which may point to a read error. V and J are TRBV4-1 and TRBJ1-5; D unresolved. The germline V gene encodes CDR1 MGHRA and CDR2 YSYEKL. The CDR3 loop spans 14 amino acids. CDR3 nucleotide sequence: TGCGCCAGCAGCCCTCAGGACGGGTATCATCCCCAGCATTTT. This codes for CASSPQDGYHPQHF.

The CDR3: CASSISWTGRDYEQYF. As DNA, the CDR3 is TGTGCCAGTAGTATATCATGGACAGGGAGGGACTACGAGCAGTACTTC. The rearrangement joins TRBV19 to TRBJ2-7, with a weak D call TRBD1 (8 bases). V was pared by 2 bases and J by 3 bases, with 17 bases between. Germline lookup yields CDR1 LNHDA and CDR2 SQIVND (reference sequence). This CDR3 region has 16 residues.

J is TRBJ2-7 and V is TRBV27, with D unresolved. This CDR3 has 13 residues. The germline V gene has CDR1 MNHEY and CDR2 SMNVEV (reference sequence). V gave up 0 bases and J gave up 4 bases, with 7 bases separating them. The CDR3 reads CASSLSLTYEQYF. In nucleotides, the CDR3 is TGTGCCAGCAGTTTATCTTTAACTTACGAGCAGTACTTC.

The rearrangement links TRBV2 to TRBJ2-1; D might be TRBD2 (6 bases). Trimming left V 1 base short and J 6 bases short, with 22 bases between. The CDR3 runs to 18 residues. CDR1 SNHLY and CDR2 FYNNEI come from the germline V gene. DNA for the CDR3: TGTGCCAGCAGTGAAGGCAGCCTACTAGCTCTCCAGACCAATGAGCAGTTCTTC. Its translation: CASSEGSLLALQTNEQFF. The whole variable domain, filled in from reference TRBV2 and TRBJ2-1, reads EPEVTQTPSHQVTQMGQEVILRCVPISNHLYFYWYRQILGQKVEFLVSFYNNEISEKSEIFDDQFSVERPDGSNFTLKIRSTKLEDSAMYFCASSEGSLLALQTNEQFFGPGTRLTVL.

This clone has only one observation. This chain links TRBV10-2 with TRBJ2-5; D unclear. From germline, CDR1 is WSHSY and CDR2 SAAADI. V shed 2 bases and J shed 7 bases, with 8 bases lying between them. CDR3 length: 12 residues. CDR3 DNA: TGCGCCAGCAGTGAGACTTTATGGACCCAGTACTTC. Protein product: CASSETLWTQYF.

The chain joins TRBV7-2 to TRBJ2-5, with TRBD1 matching 7 bases. J gave up 5 bases and V 5 bases, and 11 bases lay outside the gene matches. Germline values: CDR1 SGHTA, CDR2 FQGNSA. The CDR3 is 15 residues long. The CDR3: CASSPGTASWETQYF. DNA for the CDR3: TGTGCCAGCAGCCCCGGGACAGCTTCGTGGGAGACCCAGTACTTC.

This rearrangement joins TRBV30 to TRBJ2-1; D is uncertain. The CDR3 spans 13 residues. Trimming shortened V by 4 bases and J by 0 bases, and 7 bases separated the two germline ends. The V gene's germline CDR1 is GTSNPN and CDR2 SVGIG (reference sequence). CDR3 sequence: CAWTLSSYNEQFF. DNA for the CDR3: TGTGCCTGGACCCTGAGCTCCTACAATGAGCAGTTCTTC.